A single T cell receptor (beta chain) is shown here with its context. How the authors handled the data: Researchers report that nucleated cell counts were estimated from reference gene primer amplification. Assay used: immunoSEQ multiplex PCR; TCRdb lists only in-frame clones, some missing. The V and J calls and the clone size are those of that table, but D and trimming were determined from the DNA. The data show around 200,000 clones, with 86% seen just once and more than 20% held by the top ten. The data were obtained in a study of blood T cell repertoires in COVID-19. Study background: Spain, Italy and the United States supplied samples that represented acute and convalescent COVID-19. Nucleic acid was either cDNA or gDNA, and it came from T cells, B-cell-depleted T cells, or PBMCs.

The V and J ends lost 2 bases and 3 bases respectively, with 14 bases between them. The CDR3 has 15 amino acids. Germline-derived CDR1 and CDR2 are KGHSH and LQKENI. The TCR was taken from a man in his 70s with active or convalescent COVID-19. The rearrangement joins TRBV18 to TRBJ2-7; D unresolved. Sequences were obtained from peripheral blood. Here the CDR3 DNA reads TGTGCCAGCTCACCAGGGCAGGCCCCCCTCTACGAGCAGTACTTC. This codes for CASSPGQAPLYEQYF.